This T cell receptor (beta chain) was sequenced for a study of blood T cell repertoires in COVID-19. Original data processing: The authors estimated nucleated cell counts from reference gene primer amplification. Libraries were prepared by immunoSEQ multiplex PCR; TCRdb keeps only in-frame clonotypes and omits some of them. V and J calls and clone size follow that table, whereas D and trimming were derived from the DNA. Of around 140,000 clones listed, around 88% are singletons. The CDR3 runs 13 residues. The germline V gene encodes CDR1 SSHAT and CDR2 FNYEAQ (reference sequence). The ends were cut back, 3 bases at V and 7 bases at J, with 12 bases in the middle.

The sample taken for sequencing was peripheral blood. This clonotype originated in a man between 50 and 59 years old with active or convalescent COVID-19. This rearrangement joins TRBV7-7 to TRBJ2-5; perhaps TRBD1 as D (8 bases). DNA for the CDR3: TGTGCCAGCAGCTTGACAGGGGAGGGGACCCAGTACTTC. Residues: CASSLTGEGTQYF.